The next 10 T cell receptor beta chains were all read from a single sample in a study of control samples from healthy donors and cancer patients. The protocol was immunoSEQ multiplex PCR, while the TCRdb copy is restricted to in-frame clones and leaves out a portion. The table lists some 150,000 clones, approximately 94% of them singletons, with over 10% in the top ten. What was sequenced was blood. These receptors were collected from a man aged 35 to 55 in good health.

V usage is TRBV4-3 and J usage is TRBJ1-1, with no clear D. Trimming removed 4 bases at V and 6 bases at J, with 15 bases between. The CDR3 is made up of 14 amino acids. Germline V gene sequence: CDR1 LGHNA, CDR2 YSLEER. This CDR3 reads CASSPATTGPEAFF. CDR3 sequence (DNA): TGCGCCAGCAGCCCAGCCACTACTGGCCCTGAAGCTTTCTTT.

This clone was picked up one time. J is TRBJ2-5 and V is TRBV4-3, with 9 bases fitting TRBD1. The CDR3 runs to 16 residues. CDR1 and CDR2 (germline): LGHNA, YSLEER. Trimming took 2 bases from V and 4 from J; bases not matched to a gene: 8. In DNA, the CDR3 is TGCGCCAGCAGCCAAAAGGGACAGGGAAGGGGAGAGACCCAGTACTTC. Its translation: CASSQKGQGRGETQYF.

The chain links TRBV9 to TRBJ1-3, with D perhaps matching TRBD1 (5 bases). Germline V gene sequence: CDR1 SGDLS, CDR2 YYNGEE. CDR3 length: 13 amino acids. The V and J ends lost 4 bases and 0 bases respectively, with 5 bases between them. The CDR3: CASSQGSGNTIYF. DNA of the CDR3: TGTGCCAGCAGCCAGGGCTCTGGAAACACCATATATTTT. Supplemented by reference TRBV9 and TRBJ1-3, the full variable domain reads DSGVTQTPKHLITATGQRVTLRCSPRSGDLSVYWYQQSLDQGLQFLIQYYNGEERAKGNILERFSAQQFPDLHSELNLSSLELGDSALYFCASSQGSGNTIYFGEGSWLTVV.

V usage is TRBV18 and J usage is TRBJ2-2; no reliable D call. The CDR3 covers 14 residues. The ends were cut back, 1 base at V and 4 bases at J, with 7 bases in the middle. Per the germline V gene, CDR1 is KGHSH and CDR2 is LQKENI. The CDR3 coding sequence is TGTGCCAGCTCACCACAAGAGACCACCGGGGAGCTGTTTTTT. As protein: CASSPQETTGELFF.

This clone has just one count. The chain uses TRBV6-5 and TRBJ2-3, with a weak D call TRBD2 (6 bases). CDR1 is MNHEY, CDR2 SVGAGI, per germline. This CDR3 has 15 amino acids. V gave up 6 bases and J gave up 2 bases, with 15 bases separating them. CDR3 protein: CASRGGPSLTDTQYF. The CDR3, as DNA: TGTGCCAGCAGGGGAGGACCGTCACTCACAGATACGCAGTATTTT.

This clone was counted a few times. The V gene is TRBV5-1, the J gene TRBJ2-2; possible D gene TRBD1, 6 bases. The germline gives CDR1 SGHRS, CDR2 YFSETQ. The CDR3 runs 15 residues. V dropped 4 bases and J dropped 3 bases, with 13 bases sitting between them. The DNA for the CDR3 is TGCGCCAGCAGCCTGGCCAGGGGACACACCGGGGAGCTGTTTTTT. Residues: CASSLARGHTGELFF.

The chain has TRBV18 and TRBJ2-3, with 9 bases fitting TRBD1. CDR3 length: 16 amino acids. The V and J ends lost 3 bases and 4 bases, in that order; junction bases with no gene match: 8. CDR1 is KGHSH, CDR2 LQKENI, per germline. In DNA, the CDR3 is TGTGCCAGCTCACCGCCGGGACAGGGTAGATCAGATACGCAGTATTTT. It specifies CASSPPGQGRSDTQYF.

This clone came up once. The chain recombines TRBV28 with TRBJ1-1; 7 nucleotides line up with TRBD1. CDR1 MDHEN and CDR2 SYDVKM come from the germline V gene. The CDR3 is made up of 13 amino acids. V shed 5 bases and J 7 bases; nucleotides not matched to a gene: 7. The CDR3 protein is CASSITGVFEAFF. DNA for the CDR3: TGTGCCAGCAGTATAACAGGGGTCTTTGAAGCTTTCTTT.

The V gene is TRBV5-1, the J gene TRBJ1-3; D call uncertain. V was cut by 0 bases and J by 7 bases, with 14 bases left in between. In germline, CDR1 is SGHRS, CDR2 YFSETQ. This CDR3 region has 15 residues. The CDR3 sequence is CASSLEPARDNTIYF. As DNA, the CDR3 is TGCGCCAGCAGCTTGGAGCCCGCAAGGGATAACACCATATATTTT.

The genes are TRBV28 and TRBJ1-5; a weak D match, TRBD1 (5 bases). This CDR3 region has 14 residues. Germline V lookup: CDR1 MDHEN, CDR2 SYDVKM. V lost 6 bases to trimming and J lost 5 bases, with 14 bases between them. The chain's CDR3 is CASRFWGSDQPQHF. The CDR3 coding sequence is TGTGCCAGCAGGTTCTGGGGGTCGGATCAGCCCCAGCATTTT.